Reported below is one TCR beta chain. Antigen unknown. The data are from a study of T cell responses to AZD1222 COVID-19 vaccine. V was pared by 0 bases and J by 1 base, with 4 bases of the junction left unmatched. CDR3 length: 17 residues. Study-level points and caveats: Just a handful of AZD1222 recipients were seropositive at baseline. The study sampled repertoires only after the peak T cell response.

Sequencing was performed with immunoSEQ multiplex PCR; in TCRdb, only in-frame clones are kept and a portion is missing. The data contain roughly 160,000 clones, 90% of them singletons. The rearrangement uses TRBV23-1 and TRBJ2-2; 8 nucleotides agree with TRBD1. TRBV23-1 is sorted into the ORF group, with uncertain function. This clonotype was obtained from an adult in good health. The source was peripheral blood, collected on day 0 of AZD1222 vaccination. This chain's CDR3 is CASSQSKGQENTGELFF. The CDR3 DNA follows: TGCGCCAGCAGTCAATCGAAGGGACAGGAGAACACCGGGGAGCTGTTTTTT.